Listed below are T cell receptor beta chains from one sample, sequenced in a study of persistence of HIV-infected CD4 T cells. The antigens of these receptors remain unknown. The table came from immunoSEQ multiplex PCR; TCRdb's copy has only in-frame clones and leaves some out. The sample includes around 40,000 clones, roughly nine tenths of them seen just once. This specimen was CD4+ T cells sorted from PBMCs after approximately 19-hour stimulation, taken from a patient who received antiretroviral therapy. All receptors derive from an adult man with HIV who was CMV-seropositive. The CDR3 runs from the conserved cysteine through the conserved F or W. A D gene is named only where the DNA matches it firmly. The size of a clone is reported for some rows only, either as once, few or many, or as a class for expanded clones.

size: .; J: TRBJ2-7; V: TRBV6-5; D: .; DNA: TGTGCCAGCAGTTACGGCATCAGGGGACAGCAGTACTTC; CDR3: CASSYGIRGQQYF
size: .; J: TRBJ1-2; V: TRBV18; D: .; DNA: TGTGCCAGCTCACCACGGGATGGGGGGAACTATGGCTACACCTTC; CDR3: CASSPRDGGNYGYTF
size: .; J: TRBJ1-4; V: TRBV28; D: TRBD1; DNA: TGTGCCAGCAGTTTACAGGGGGCGGGGGAAAAACTGTTTTTT; CDR3: CASSLQGAGEKLFF
size: .; J: TRBJ2-7; V: TRBV28; D: .; DNA: TGTGCCAGCAGTAGGACATCCTCAAGCTCCTACGAGCAGTACTTC; CDR3: CASSRTSSSSYEQYF
size: .; J: TRBJ2-6; V: TRBV19; D: TRBD2; DNA: TGTGCCAGTAGGAACCCTCCGGGACTAGCGGGGGGTAACTCTGGGGCCAACGTCCTGACTTTC; CDR3: CASRNPPGLAGGNSGANVLTF
size: .; J: TRBJ1-2; V: TRBV28; D: .; DNA: TGTGCCAGCAGCCTTCAGGGGCGGAATGGCTACACCTTC; CDR3: CASSLQGRNGYTF
size: .; J: TRBJ1-1; V: TRBV6-5; D: .; DNA: TGTGCCAGCAGTTACTCGGGGGTTCAAAGCACTGAAGCTTTCTTT; CDR3: CASSYSGVQSTEAFF
size: .; J: TRBJ1-4; V: TRBV3-1/TRBV3-2; D: .; DNA: TGTGCCAGCAGCTCCTTACAGGGCCGGCTGTTTTTT; CDR3: CASSSLQGRLFF
size: .; J: TRBJ2-7; V: TRBV7-2; D: .; DNA: TGTGCCAGCAGCCCCGGGACCACCGGGTACGAGCAGTACTTC; CDR3: CASSPGTTGYEQYF
size: once; J: TRBJ2-7; V: TRBV10-3; D: TRBD2; DNA: TGTGCCATCAGCACAGGGGACTCTAGCGGGGGGGCCTACGAGCAGTACTTC; CDR3: CAISTGDSSGGAYEQYF
size: .; J: TRBJ2-7; V: TRBV28; D: .; DNA: TGTGCCAGCAGTCGGGGGGGACAGGGTACCTACGAGCAGTACTTC; CDR3: CASSRGGQGTYEQYF
size: .; J: TRBJ2-7; V: TRBV3-1/TRBV3-2; D: .; DNA: TGTGCCAGCAGCCAACAGTCGACAGTTCCCTACGAGCAGTACTTC; CDR3: CASSQQSTVPYEQYF
size: .; J: TRBJ2-1; V: TRBV7-2; D: .; DNA: TGTGCCAGCAGCTTAGGGGACCAAGAGTACAATGAGCAGTTCTTC; CDR3: CASSLGDQEYNEQFF
size: few; J: TRBJ1-2; V: TRBV6-5; D: TRBD1; DNA: TGTGCCAGCAGGCCCGACAGGGGGCTTGGCTACACCTTC; CDR3: CASRPDRGLGYTF
size: .; J: TRBJ2-3; V: TRBV19; D: TRBD2; DNA: TGTGCCAGTAGTGAGACTAGCGGGAGGCATACGCAGTATTTT; CDR3: CASSETSGRHTQYF
size: .; J: TRBJ1-6; V: TRBV5-5; D: .; DNA: TGTGCCAGCAGCTTGGATGGTTTAGCCATACATAATTCACCCCTCCACTTT; CDR3: CASSLDGLAIHNSPLHF
size: .; J: TRBJ2-7; V: TRBV5-5; D: TRBD2; DNA: TGTGCCAGCAGCCTAGGGACTAGCGAAGAGCAGTACTTC; CDR3: CASSLGTSEEQYF
size: .; J: TRBJ2-2; V: TRBV2; D: .; DNA: TGTGCCAGCAGTGATCTACAGGGGAACACCGGGGAGCTGTTTTTT; CDR3: CASSDLQGNTGELFF
size: .; J: TRBJ1-3; V: TRBV30; D: .; DNA: TGTGCCTGGAGTTTCGGTGCTGGAAACACCATATATTTT; CDR3: CAWSFGAGNTIYF
size: .; J: TRBJ1-5; V: TRBV3-1/TRBV3-2; D: .; DNA: TGTGCCAGCAGCCAAGTTCTGAGGGATCAGCCCCAGCATTTT; CDR3: CASSQVLRDQPQHF
size: .; J: TRBJ1-1; V: TRBV6-6; D: TRBD1; DNA: TGTGCCAGCGGATACAGGGGCGATAACACTGAAGCTTTCTTT; CDR3: CASGYRGDNTEAFF
size: .; J: TRBJ1-2; V: TRBV19; D: .; DNA: TGTGCCAGTAGTAGGCCCGGGGGCTCGAACTATGGCTACACCTTC; CDR3: CASSRPGGSNYGYTF
size: .; J: TRBJ2-5; V: TRBV2; D: .; DNA: TGTGCCAGCAGGTCCAACCAGCCGGGGGAGACCCAGTACTTC; CDR3: CASRSNQPGETQYF
size: .; J: TRBJ1-6; V: TRBV12-3/TRBV12-4; D: .; DNA: TGTGCCACTAAGAGGGCGGAGGAATCACCCCTCCACTTT; CDR3: CATKRAEESPLHF
size: .; J: TRBJ1-1; V: TRBV3-1/TRBV3-2; D: .; DNA: TGTGCCAGCAGCCTAGGGGGTGACACTGAAGCTTTCTTT; CDR3: CASSLGGDTEAFF
size: .; J: TRBJ1-6; V: TRBV6-4; D: .; DNA: TGTGCCAGCAGTGTAGCGACAGGAGGAAATTCACCCCTCCACTTT; CDR3: CASSVATGGNSPLHF
size: .; J: TRBJ2-4; V: TRBV19; D: TRBD1; DNA: TGTGCCAGCAACTCCGGGACAGGGAAAACAAACATTCAGTACTTC; CDR3: CASNSGTGKTNIQYF
size: .; J: TRBJ1-1; V: TRBV3-1/TRBV3-2; D: .; DNA: TGTGCCAGCAGCCAAGCTCGGGACGCCCTCTCTGAAGCTTTCTTT; CDR3: CASSQARDALSEAFF
size: .; J: TRBJ1-1; V: TRBV4-1; D: .; DNA: TGCGCCAGCAGCCAAGCCGCGATGAACACTGAAGCTTTCTTT; CDR3: CASSQAAMNTEAFF
size: .; J: TRBJ1-6; V: TRBV3-1/TRBV3-2; D: .; DNA: TGTGCCAGCAGCCAAGATAGGGACTCACCCCTCCACTTT; CDR3: CASSQDRDSPLHF
size: .; J: TRBJ2-2; V: TRBV19; D: .; DNA: TGTGCCAGTAGGGCACGGCGGGGTGGGACCGGGGAGCTGTTTTTT; CDR3: CASRARRGGTGELFF
size: .; J: TRBJ1-5; V: TRBV5-8; D: .; DNA: TGTGCCAGCAGCCACCGGGAGAGTAGCAATCAGCCCCAGCATTTT; CDR3: CASSHRESSNQPQHF